The sequence of this TCR beta chain was determined in a study of blood T cell repertoires in COVID-19. In the study overall: Donors in the United States, Italy and Spain gave samples during acute or convalescent COVID-19. The analysed material was cDNA or gDNA that came from T cells, B-cell-depleted T cells, or PBMCs.

The germline CDR1 and CDR2 sequences are GTSNPN and SVGIG (reference sequence). The CDR3 spans 11 residues. V was shortened by 1 base and J by 4 bases, with 5 bases between the two germline ends. Authors' analysis steps: Using reference gene primer amplification, nucleated cell counts were estimated. Produced via immunoSEQ multiplex PCR; TCRdb's table is partial and in-frame only. V and J calls and clone size are given by that table; D and trimming were obtained from the DNA. The sample has approximately 70,000 clones, around 80% seen once. This clone has just a few counts. The V and J genes are TRBV30 and TRBJ2-7, with D hard to call. The sequence came from a woman over 75 with acute or convalescent COVID-19. Sample: peripheral blood. The CDR3 nucleotides are TGTGCCTGGAGTGCCCTGTACGAGCAGTACTTC. This codes for CAWSALYEQYF.